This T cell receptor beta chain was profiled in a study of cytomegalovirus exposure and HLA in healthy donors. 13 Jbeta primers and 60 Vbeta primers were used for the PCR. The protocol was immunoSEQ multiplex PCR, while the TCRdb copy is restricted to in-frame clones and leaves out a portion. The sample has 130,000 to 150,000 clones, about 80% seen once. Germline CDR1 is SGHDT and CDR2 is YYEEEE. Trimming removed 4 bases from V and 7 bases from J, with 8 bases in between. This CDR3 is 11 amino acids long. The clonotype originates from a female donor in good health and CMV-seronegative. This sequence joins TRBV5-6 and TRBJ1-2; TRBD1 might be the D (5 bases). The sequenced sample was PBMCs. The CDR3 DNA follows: TGTGCCAGCAGCGCAGGGTCTGGCTACACCTTC. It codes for CASSAGSGYTF.